The 27 T cell receptor beta chains given below trace back to one sample, sequenced in a study of Ad26.COV2.S vaccination and SARS-CoV-2 variants. The treatment here: around 19 received Ad26.COV2.S at low or high dose, single or two shots; five or six received placebo; per-sample allocation not given. At day 63 after the first vaccine or placebo injection, samples were drawn. Produced via immunoSEQ multiplex PCR; TCRdb's table is partial and in-frame only. The top ten clones hold 4.5% to 5.5% of a sample with some 330,000 clones, about 90% of them seen once. Specimen: peripheral blood, collected in a trial of Ad26.COV2.S vaccine versus placebo. These receptors were taken from a person aged 18 to 59 who received the Ad26.COV2.S COVID-19 vaccine or a placebo.

The chain joins TRBV6-5 to TRBJ2-1, with D perhaps being TRBD1 or TRBD2 (7 bases each). The CDR3 contains 13 residues. CDR1 is MNHEY and CDR2 is SVGAGI in the germline V gene. The V end was cut by 5 bases, the J end by 10 bases, with 15 bases between. CDR3 nucleotide sequence: TGTGCCAGCAGTATTGACAGGGAGGGCGAGCAGTTCTTC. Its protein is CASSIDREGEQFF.

This chain joins TRBV4-1 and TRBJ2-1; unclear D gene. Germline CDR1 and CDR2: MGHRA and YSYEKL. The CDR3 has 13 residues. Trimming took off 0 bases at V and 7 bases at J, with 7 bases between the two ends. The CDR3 loop reads CASSQDLWNEQFF. CDR3 bases: TGCGCCAGCAGCCAAGATCTTTGGAATGAGCAGTTCTTC.

CDR3 amino acids: CASSLRGGLEGRNSPLHF. CDR3 nucleotide sequence: TGTGCCAGCAGCTTAAGGGGGGGTTTGGAGGGAAGGAATTCACCCCTCCACTTT. The V and J genes are TRBV7-2 and TRBJ1-6, with D tentatively TRBD1 (6 bases). The CDR3 has 18 residues. V shed 2 bases and J shed 7 bases, with 21 bases lying between them. The germline CDR1 and CDR2 sequences are SGHTA and FQGNSA. The full variable domain, completed using reference TRBV7-2 and TRBJ1-6, is GAGVSQSPSNKVTEKGKDVELRCDPISGHTALYWYRQSLGQGLEFLIYFQGNSAPDKSGLPSDRFSAERTGGSVSTLTIQRTQQEDSAVYLCASSLRGGLEGRNSPLHFGNGTRLTVT.

The chain has TRBV7-9 and TRBJ1-1, with no clear D. The CDR3 has 18 residues. With 1 base removed from V and 4 bases from J, the gap between germline ends came to 22 bases. The germline V gene encodes CDR1 SEHNR and CDR2 FQNEAQ (reference sequence). CDR3 nucleotides: TGTGCCAGCAGCTTAGTAGGCAGCGGCCCTTTGGTAGCCACTGAAGCTTTCTTT. It encodes CASSLVGSGPLVATEAFF.

This sequence joins TRBV19 and TRBJ2-1; the D gene is possibly TRBD1 (5 bases). The CDR3 length is 13 residues. Germline loops: CDR1 LNHDA, CDR2 SQIVND (reference sequence). V lost 0 bases, J lost 8 bases, and 8 bases lay in between. The CDR3 region has the DNA TGTGCCAGTAGTATAGATCAGGGCCATGAGCAGTTCTTC. Translation gives CASSIDQGHEQFF.

The CDR3: CARSSLGFTGQGALSTDTQYF. In nucleotides, the CDR3 is TGTGCCAGAAGCTCCCTGGGGTTTACGGGACAGGGGGCACTAAGCACAGATACGCAGTATTTT. This chain joins TRBV7-5 and TRBJ2-3; TRBD1 is taken as the D call from the table, unchecked against the DNA. TRBV7-5 is a pseudogene. This CDR3 comprises 21 residues.

J is TRBJ1-2 and V is TRBV7-2; possibly TRBD1 for D (5 bases). V shed 5 bases and J shed 7 bases, with 14 bases lying between them. The length of the CDR3 is 13 residues. The germline V gene has CDR1 SGHTA and CDR2 FQGNSA. The DNA for the CDR3 is TGTGCCAGCAGCCCCGTAACCCAGGGTGGCTACACCTTC. Protein sequence: CASSPVTQGGYTF.

This chain links TRBV30 with TRBJ2-7; TRBD1 matches at 7 bases. The germline V gene has CDR1 GTSNPN and CDR2 SVGIG (reference sequence). The V segment lost 2 bases and the J segment 2 bases; nucleotides outside the gene matches: 15. The CDR3 runs 17 residues. The CDR3, as DNA: TGTGCCTGGAGTTCTACTACCGACAGGGTGGGGCCCTACGAGCAGTACGTC. Encoded protein: CAWSSTTDRVGPYEQYV.

The V gene is TRBV6-2 or TRBV6-3, the J gene TRBJ2-1, with TRBD1 matching 7 bases. The CDR3 is 13 residues long. Trimming cost V 0 bases and J 7 bases; bases outside gene matches: 0. CDR1 is MNHEY, CDR2 SVGEGT, per germline. In DNA form, the CDR3 reads TGTGCCAGCAGTTACTCGACAGGGAATGAGCAGTTCTTC. Translating it yields CASSYSTGNEQFF.

The J gene is TRBJ1-3, the V gene TRBV9; D unclear. The CDR3 is 15 amino acids. Germline lookup yields CDR1 SGDLS and CDR2 YYNGEE. V gave up 1 base and J gave up 3 bases, with 11 bases separating them. CDR3 sequence: CASSVLGGGGNTIYF. CDR3 coding DNA: TGTGCCAGCAGCGTATTGGGAGGTGGTGGAAACACCATATATTTT.

V is TRBV4-3 and J is TRBJ2-5; 8 nucleotides line up with TRBD2. V shed 4 bases, J shed 3 bases, and the junction held 7 bases outside the gene matches. The CDR3 extends over 15 amino acids. Germline V gives CDR1 LGHNA, CDR2 YSLEER. The CDR3 region is CASSPRGRGEETQYF. The CDR3 coding sequence is TGCGCCAGCAGCCCTCGAGGGCGGGGGGAAGAGACCCAGTACTTC.

This clone was observed once. The gene calls are TRBV6-6 and TRBJ2-7; 9 bases map to TRBD1. The CDR3 covers 13 residues. With 4 bases clipped from V and 4 bases from J, the junction kept 2 bases outside the gene matches. Germline V CDR1 and CDR2: MNHNY, SVGAGI (reference sequence). CDR3 residues: CASSWDRAYEQYF. CDR3 nucleotide sequence: TGTGCCAGCAGTTGGGACAGGGCTTACGAGCAGTACTTC.

This chain links TRBV18 with TRBJ2-5; TRBD2 matches at 10 bases. CDR1 KGHSH and CDR2 LQKENI come from the germline V gene. The CDR3 spans 16 residues. The V and J ends lost 1 base and 4 bases, in that order; junction bases with no gene match: 6. The CDR3, as DNA: TGTGCCAGCTCACCACAGGCTAGCGGGAGTGGAGAGACCCAGTACTTC. Its translation: CASSPQASGSGETQYF.

This clone was observed a single time. This chain joins TRBV11-2 and TRBJ1-1, with 9 bases aligning to TRBD1. Germline CDR1 SGHAT, CDR2 FQNNGV. V gave up 3 bases and J gave up 1 base; unmatched junction bases: 3. The CDR3 covers 15 residues. CDR3 sequence: CASSLLDRGNTEAFF. In DNA, the CDR3 is TGTGCCAGCAGCTTGTTGGACAGGGGGAACACTGAAGCTTTCTTT.

This sequence joins TRBV19 and TRBJ1-1, with unresolved D. The CDR3 covers 14 residues. The ends were cut back, 5 bases at V and 1 base at J, with 11 bases in the middle. Germline lookup yields CDR1 LNHDA and CDR2 SQIVND (reference sequence). CDR3 sequence (DNA): TGTGCCAGTAGTGTACAAGGAAAGAACACTGAAGCTTTCTTT. Translated: CASSVQGKNTEAFF.

The CDR3 reads CASSLKHKNTEAFF. CDR3 DNA sequence: TGTGCCAGCAGCTTAAAACATAAGAACACTGAAGCTTTCTTT. The V call is TRBV7-2, the J call TRBJ1-1; D is undetermined. Germline assignment: CDR1 SGHTA and CDR2 FQGNSA. The CDR3 extends over 14 amino acids. V was pared by 2 bases and J by 1 base, with 8 bases between. Filled out from reference TRBV7-2 and TRBJ1-1, the complete variable domain reads GAGVSQSPSNKVTEKGKDVELRCDPISGHTALYWYRQSLGQGLEFLIYFQGNSAPDKSGLPSDRFSAERTGGSVSTLTIQRTQQEDSAVYLCASSLKHKNTEAFFGQGTRLTVV.

The CDR3 is CASSADRDSGANVLTF. The CDR3, as DNA: TGTGCCAGCAGCGCAGACAGGGACTCTGGGGCCAACGTCCTGACTTTC. The V gene is TRBV9, the J gene TRBJ2-6; 7 nucleotides agree with TRBD1. The CDR3 totals 16 residues. The V and J ends lost 3 bases and 0 bases, in that order; junction bases with no gene match: 3. In germline, CDR1 is SGDLS, CDR2 YYNGEE.

The genes are TRBV7-9 and TRBJ1-1; no clear D gene. CDR1 and CDR2 from the germline V gene are SEHNR and FQNEAQ (reference sequence). Trimming took 3 bases from V and 4 from J, leaving 12 bases between them. The CDR3 loop spans 14 amino acids. This CDR3 is CASSFTRCGTEAFF. As DNA, the CDR3 is TGTGCCAGCAGCTTTACACGGTGTGGCACTGAAGCTTTCTTT. Drawing the rest from reference TRBV7-9 and TRBJ1-1, the complete variable domain is DTGVSQNPRHKITKRGQNVTFRCDPISEHNRLYWYRQTLGQGPEFLTYFQNEAQLEKSRLLSDRFSAERPKGSFSTLEIQRTEQGDSAMYLCASSFTRCGTEAFFGQGTRLTVV.

This sequence joins TRBV10-2 and TRBJ2-1; TRBD1 aligns across 11 bases. The CDR3 is 16 amino acids. The germline V gene encodes CDR1 WSHSY and CDR2 SAAADI. Losses at the gene ends were 2 bases for V and 9 bases for J; bases not matched to a gene: 9. This CDR3 reads CASSEMWGQGGIEQFF. The CDR3 DNA follows: TGCGCCAGCAGTGAGATGTGGGGACAGGGGGGCATTGAGCAGTTCTTC.

The chain carries TRBV9 and TRBJ2-3; no definite D call. V was cut by 3 bases and J by 2 bases, with 4 bases left in between. The CDR3 covers 12 residues. CDR1 SGDLS and CDR2 YYNGEE come from the germline V gene. The CDR3 bases are TGTGCCAGCAGCGGCGTCACAGATACGCAGTATTTT. Its protein is CASSGVTDTQYF.

This rearrangement joins TRBV7-9 to TRBJ2-1; 13 bases are shared with TRBD2. Losses at the gene ends were 5 bases for V and 7 bases for J; bases not matched to a gene: 11. This CDR3 contains 17 residues. The germline V gene encodes CDR1 SEHNR and CDR2 FQNEAQ (reference sequence). Here the CDR3 reads CASSPGTSGAVLNEQFF. CDR3 nucleotide sequence: TGTGCCAGCAGCCCGGGGACTAGCGGGGCCGTTTTGAATGAGCAGTTCTTC. Filled out from reference TRBV7-9 and TRBJ2-1, the complete variable domain reads DTGVSQNPRHKITKRGQNVTFRCDPISEHNRLYWYRQTLGQGPEFLTYFQNEAQLEKSRLLSDRFSAERPKGSFSTLEIQRTEQGDSAMYLCASSPGTSGAVLNEQFFGPGTRLTVL.

The chain couples TRBV18 to TRBJ2-7; 9 positions agree with TRBD1. This CDR3 region has 15 residues. Germline CDR1 is KGHSH and CDR2 is LQKENI. V lost 5 bases to trimming and J lost 2 bases; unmatched junction nucleotides: 7. In DNA, the CDR3 is TGTGCCAGCTCATCCCGACAGGGGGGGACCTACGAGCAGTACTTC. Its translation is CASSSRQGGTYEQYF.

V usage is TRBV7-2 and J usage is TRBJ1-1, with D uncertain. The V and J ends lost 5 bases and 0 bases respectively, with 13 bases between them. CDR1 and CDR2 from the germline V gene are SGHTA and FQGNSA. The CDR3 spans 15 residues. CDR3 amino acids: CASSTSGDLNTEAFF. The CDR3 bases are TGTGCCAGCAGCACTAGCGGGGATCTGAACACTGAAGCTTTCTTT.

The gene calls are TRBV27 and TRBJ1-5, with D perhaps TRBD1 (5 bases). V lost 4 bases, J lost 6 bases, and 16 bases lay in between. Per germline, CDR1 MNHEY and CDR2 SMNVEV (reference sequence). CDR3 length: 15 amino acids. Here the CDR3 reads CASSSSGKGFQPQHF. CDR3 sequence (DNA): TGTGCCAGCAGTTCGTCAGGGAAAGGCTTTCAGCCCCAGCATTTT.

The sample holds a few counts of this clone. The genes are TRBV5-4 and TRBJ2-7; tentatively, D is TRBD2 (5 bases). The CDR3 is made up of 13 amino acids. V was cut by 7 bases and J by 3 bases, with 14 bases left in between. Germline lookup yields CDR1 SGHNT and CDR2 YYREEE (reference sequence). CDR3 DNA sequence: TGTGCCAGCTCCCTAAACCGGGGCTACGAGCAGTACGTC. Residues: CASSLNRGYEQYV.

This clone was seen only a few times. The gene calls are TRBV7-2 and TRBJ2-5; D possibly corresponds to TRBD1 (6 bases). V lost 4 bases and J 4 bases, leaving 19 bases between the germline ends. This CDR3 contains 16 residues. Germline V gene data show CDR1 as SGHTA and CDR2 as FQGNSA. Written as DNA, the CDR3 is TGTGCCAGCAGCTCCGGACGGTGGGGGCAGGGAGAGACCCAGTACTTC. It specifies CASSSGRWGQGETQYF.

The chain has TRBV9 and TRBJ1-3; D is uncertain. The CDR3 has 15 residues. CDR1 and CDR2 from the germline V gene are SGDLS and YYNGEE. V shed 4 bases and J shed 0 bases, with 11 bases lying between them. The CDR3 DNA sequence: TGTGCCAGCAGCCCGGGCGGAGGCTCTGGAAACACCATATATTTT. It is translated as CASSPGGGSGNTIYF. The whole variable domain, remainder taken from reference TRBV9 and TRBJ1-3, is DSGVTQTPKHLITATGQRVTLRCSPRSGDLSVYWYQQSLDQGLQFLIQYYNGEERAKGNILERFSAQQFPDLHSELNLSSLELGDSALYFCASSPGGGSGNTIYFGEGSWLTVV.